This T cell receptor beta chain was sequenced for a study of control samples from healthy donors and cancer patients. The CDR3 covers 15 residues. From germline, CDR1 is ENHRY and CDR2 SYGVKD. Between the trimmed V and J ends, which lost 4 bases and 0 bases, there was a span of 9 bases. TCRdb's copy holds only in-frame clones and misses some; the assay was immunoSEQ multiplex PCR. This sample has around 50,000 clones, with 85% to 95% found just once. This TCR was recovered from a man aged 30 to 45 in good health. The V call is TRBV10-3, the J call TRBJ2-2; no definite D call. Source material: blood. The CDR3 DNA is TGTGCCATCAGTGCGGTGGGTTCGAACACCGGGGAGCTGTTTTTT. Translating gives CAISAVGSNTGELFF.